This TCR beta chain was observed in a study of cytomegalovirus exposure and HLA in healthy donors. For the study at large: Across some 400 genotyped donors, about 81% landed in the Caucasian-associated ancestry cluster. Whole-study findings and limits: The classifier reportedly diagnosed cytomegalovirus status with high specificity and sensitivity. Later analysis found that TCR beta chains associated with HLA were more clonally expanded than other, equally common chains. The study labeled 180 or so TCR beta chains cytomegalovirus-associated.

For this clone: The antigen remains undetermined.

Trimming removed 11 bases from V and 0 bases from J, with 17 bases in between. The CDR3 consists of 15 residues. The germline V gene has CDR1 MNHNS and CDR2 SASEGT. PCR amplification relied on 60 Vbeta primers (plus 13 Jbeta primers). This table comes from immunoSEQ multiplex PCR, and its TCRdb copy is limited to in-frame clones, with some not included. Among roughly 140,000 clones, under 90% were seen once, and the ten largest hold approximately 2.3%. The clonotype comes from a male donor in good health and CMV-seronegative. The rearrangement joins TRBV6-1 to TRBJ1-3; D ambiguous. Sequenced input: PBMCs. In DNA, the CDR3 is TGTGCCGCCCAAGCCACGTCAAACTCTGGAAACACCATATATTTT. Its protein product is CAAQATSNSGNTIYF.